This TCR beta chain was found in a study of spatial heterogeneity in lung cancer. About the study: In tumor regions TCR transcript counts correlated strongly with a matched bulk RNA-seq T cell module score.

By sample share, this clonotype is medium-sized (0.01 to 0.1%). Antigen: not known. Study findings and constraints: In tumors, expanded intratumoral alpha and beta TCR counts tracked mutation counts.

V gave up 4 bases and J gave up 8 bases; unmatched junction bases: 7. This CDR3 is 12 amino acids long. From germline, CDR1 is DFQATT and CDR2 SNEGSKA (reference sequence). TCRdb fed the 5' RACE reads into MiXCR, producing one record per CDR3 protein. The sample shows a few thousand distinct CDR3 sequences, 5.5% to 6.5% of them seen only once. The time point: sample taken at primary tumor resection. The cohort: some 70 early-stage, untreated non-small cell lung cancer patients. This receptor was taken from a female donor with early-stage non-small cell lung cancer. Sequencing used lung tumor tissue, obtained at surgery. The rearrangement uses TRBV20-1 and TRBJ1-2; 7 bases match TRBD1. CDR3 sequence reads: CSATGGAGGYTF. DNA of the CDR3: TGCAGTGCTACAGGGGGAGCCGGGGGCTACACCTTC.